These 25 T cell receptor beta chains were all obtained from the same sample, sequenced in a study of patients and donors after allogeneic stem cell transplantation. TCRdb processed the RT-PCR reads anew with MiXCR; each CDR3 protein has one entry. This repertoire shows about 160,000 distinct CDR3 sequences, roughly 31% found once; its top ten account for around 3.2%. Sequencing input: blood, either unsorted or a sorted T cell fraction (not recorded which). The receptors were sampled from a human donor who was either an allogeneic HSCT recipient or a stem cell or donor lymphocyte infusion donor (not recorded which). It is not recorded whose cells these are; they may come from a transplant donor.

This chain connects TRBV4-1 to TRBJ2-3, with TRBD2 matching over 10 bases. The germline gives CDR1 MGHRA, CDR2 YSYEKL. This CDR3 contains 16 residues. Losses at the gene ends were 4 bases for V and 2 bases for J; bases not matched to a gene: 6. The CDR3 loop is CASSPIAGGYTDTQYF. The CDR3, as DNA: TGCGCCAGCAGCCCTATAGCGGGAGGTTACACAGATACGCAGTATTTT.

The CDR3 sequence is CASSLASRTEAFF. CDR3 DNA sequence: TGTGCCAGCAGCTTAGCCTCCAGGACTGAAGCTTTCTTT. The rearrangement uses TRBV11-2 and TRBJ1-1; D is ambiguous. The germline gives CDR1 SGHAT, CDR2 FQNNGV. The V gene lost 1 base and the J gene lost 5 bases, with 8 bases spanning the gap. CDR3 length: 13 amino acids.

The J gene is TRBJ2-5, the V gene TRBV24-1; the D is unclear. The CDR3 runs 13 residues. With 3 bases removed from V and 5 bases from J, the gap between germline ends came to 9 bases. CDR1 is KGHDR, CDR2 SFDVKD, per germline. The CDR3 sequence is CATSDGFSETQYF. CDR3 sequence (DNA): TGTGCCACCAGTGATGGGTTTTCTGAGACCCAGTACTTC.

A word on this clonotype: This may come from a read error, since a much larger clone is one base off. The V gene is TRBV10-3, the J gene TRBJ2-7; D remains unclear. The tail of the sequence fits TRBJ2-1 better, so the J call may be wrong. The CDR3 has 14 amino acids. The germline V gene has CDR1 ENHRY and CDR2 SYGVKD. CDR3 residues: CAIGKTPSSYEQFF. In nucleotides, the CDR3 is TGTGCCATCGGCAAAACACCCAGCTCCTACGAGCAGTTCTTC.

The rearrangement uses TRBV18 and TRBJ2-7; unclear D gene. This CDR3 is built from 11 residues. In germline, CDR1 is KGHSH, CDR2 LQKENI. Trimming pared 3 bases from V and 7 bases from J, leaving 7 bases between. The CDR3 here is CASSPNREQYF. CDR3 in DNA: TGTGCCAGCTCACCGAATCGGGAGCAGTACTTC.

In this sample, this clonotype turned up a few times. This chain links TRBV6-6 with TRBJ1-2; unclear D gene. Per the germline V gene, CDR1 is MNHNY and CDR2 is SVGAGI (reference sequence). The germline V and J ends were trimmed by 6 bases and 4 bases, with 9 bases remaining between them. CDR3 length: 12 residues. DNA for the CDR3: TGTGCCAGCAGCCCGGACTTCTATGGCTACACCTTC. It encodes CASSPDFYGYTF.

Only a few counts were recorded for this clonotype. This chain uses TRBV7-2 with TRBJ2-3; tentatively, D is TRBD1 or TRBD2 (6 bases each). The germline V gene encodes CDR1 SGHTA and CDR2 FQGNSA. The CDR3 runs to 15 residues. Trimming left V 3 bases short and J 5 bases short, with 15 bases between. The DNA for the CDR3 is TGTGCCAGCAGCTTGGGTTGGGGGGCGCGAGATACGCAGTATTTT. The encoded protein is CASSLGWGARDTQYF.

The chain links TRBV12-3 or TRBV12-4 to TRBJ1-2, with D uncertain. CDR3 length equals 16 residues. V gave up 9 bases and J gave up 4 bases, with 24 bases separating them. For the CDR3, the DNA is TGTGCCAGTAAGTCAGAAGCGGGGTCCTACGGCTATGGCTACACCTTC. Residues: CASKSEAGSYGYGYTF.

This clonotype has just a few counts. The chain uses TRBV27 and TRBJ1-6, with D perhaps TRBD1 (5 bases). CDR3 size: 14 residues. Germline loops: CDR1 MNHEY, CDR2 SMNVEV (reference sequence). V gave up 3 bases and J gave up 9 bases, with 12 bases separating them. DNA of the CDR3: TGTGCCAGCAGTTTTCAGGGTACGGTTTCACCCCTCCACTTT. Its translation: CASSFQGTVSPLHF.

This clonotype was found a few times. This rearrangement joins TRBV6-5 to TRBJ1-5, with 7 bases identical to TRBD1. CDR3 length: 15 residues. V shed 0 bases, J shed 5 bases, and the junction held 4 bases outside the gene matches. Germline V gives CDR1 MNHEY, CDR2 SVGAGI. The CDR3 coding sequence is TGTGCCAGCAGTTACTCGATCAGGGGGGATCAGCCCCAGCATTTT. This gives the protein CASSYSIRGDQPQHF.

This chain connects TRBV3-1 to TRBJ2-5, with 8 bases lining up with TRBD1. The germline CDR1 and CDR2 sequences are LGHDT and YNNKEL (reference sequence). J was trimmed by 5 bases and V by 4 bases; bases with no gene match: 9. CDR3 size: 15 residues. CDR3 nucleotides: TGTGCCAGCAGCCGGACAGGGTCTTATGGGGAGACCCAGTACTTC. It is translated as CASSRTGSYGETQYF.

The chain recombines TRBV7-9 with TRBJ2-7, with 7 bases fitting TRBD1. CDR3 length: 15 amino acids. V gave up 0 bases and J gave up 2 bases; unmatched junction bases: 4. CDR1 and CDR2 (germline): SEHNR, FQNEAQ (reference sequence). The CDR3 region is CASSLAPTGPYEQYF. The CDR3 region has the DNA TGTGCCAGCAGCTTAGCTCCGACAGGGCCCTACGAGCAGTACTTC.

There are a few counts of this clonotype. V usage is TRBV20-1 and J usage is TRBJ1-2; D is unresolved. Germline V gives CDR1 DFQATT, CDR2 SNEGSKA (reference sequence). The CDR3 extends over 16 amino acids. The V gene lost 6 bases and the J gene lost 1 base, with 21 bases spanning the gap. Written as DNA, the CDR3 is TGCAGTGCAATACCGGGAGCTACCGACGTTAACTATGGCTACACCTTC. Protein sequence: CSAIPGATDVNYGYTF.

This sequence joins TRBV2 and TRBJ2-5; no definite D call. V lost 4 bases, J lost 7 bases, and 7 bases lay in between. Looked up from germline, CDR1 is SNHLY and CDR2 is FYNNEI. The length of the CDR3 is 11 residues. CDR3 sequence: CASSGLGTQYF. Here the CDR3 DNA reads TGTGCCAGCAGTGGGCTTGGGACCCAGTACTTC.

The chain couples TRBV5-1 to TRBJ2-2; possibly TRBD1 or TRBD2 for D (5 bases each). The germline CDR1 and CDR2 sequences are SGHRS and YFSETQ. The V gene lost 0 bases and the J gene lost 6 bases, with 6 bases spanning the gap. The CDR3 totals 13 residues. The CDR3 nucleotides are TGCGCCAGCAGCTTGGGAGGGGCCGGGGAGCTGTTTTTT. This codes for CASSLGGAGELFF.

This clonotype has a handful of counts. This rearrangement joins TRBV29-1 to TRBJ1-5; TRBD1 matches at 9 bases. CDR3 length: 15 residues. Germline CDR1 SQVTM, CDR2 ANQGSEA. Trimming cost V 6 bases and J 2 bases; bases outside gene matches: 8. The CDR3: CSVRDRDGGNQPQHF. The CDR3, as DNA: TGCAGCGTAAGGGACAGGGACGGGGGCAATCAGCCCCAGCATTTT.

The chain recombines TRBV5-1 with TRBJ1-1; TRBD1 is a possible D gene (6 bases). V lost 4 bases, J lost 1 base, and 14 bases lay in between. The CDR3 length is 15 residues. Germline V gene sequence: CDR1 SGHRS, CDR2 YFSETQ. Here the CDR3 DNA reads TGCGCCAGCAGCCAACAGGGTCCCCGGAACACTGAAGCTTTCTTT. It translates to CASSQQGPRNTEAFF.

In this sample, this clonotype turned up many times. The chain joins TRBV20-1 to TRBJ1-4; D not certain. CDR3 size: 10 residues. CDR1 and CDR2 from the germline V gene are DFQATT and SNEGSKA (reference sequence). V lost 4 bases and J lost 10, with 7 bases in between. CDR3 nucleotide sequence: TGCAGTGCTACAGGTTCAAAACTGTTTTTT. The encoded protein is CSATGSKLFF.

CDR3 residues: CASSSITGTGLLAYEQYF. The CDR3 coding sequence is TGTGCCAGCAGTTCTATTACCGGGACAGGGTTACTAGCCTACGAGCAGTACTTC. This chain links TRBV28 with TRBJ2-7; 9 bases are a match to TRBD1. V gave up 4 bases and J gave up 2 bases; unmatched junction bases: 15. The CDR3 has 18 amino acids. Germline V CDR1 and CDR2: MDHEN, SYDVKM.

The CDR3 region has the DNA TGTGCCAGCAGTTACTTCGAGGGGGGCTACGAGCAGTACTTC. Its translation: CASSYFEGGYEQYF. The rearrangement uses TRBV28 and TRBJ2-7; either TRBD1 or TRBD2 may fit D (6 bases each). Trimming left V 4 bases short and J 3 bases short, with 13 bases between. Germline lookup yields CDR1 MDHEN and CDR2 SYDVKM. This CDR3 spans 14 amino acids. Using reference TRBV28 and TRBJ2-7 for the parts outside the CDR3, the full variable domain is DVKVTQSSRYLVKRTGEKVFLECVQDMDHENMFWYRQDPGLGLRLIYFSYDVKMKEKGDIPEGYSVSREKKERFSLILESASTNQTSMYLCASSYFEGGYEQYFGPGTRLTVT.

The V and J genes are TRBV6-5 and TRBJ1-5, with 7 bases identical to TRBD1. The CDR3 has 17 amino acids. Germline V gives CDR1 MNHEY, CDR2 SVGAGI. J gave up 6 bases and V 5 bases, and 16 bases lay outside the gene matches. The DNA for the CDR3 is TGTGCCAGCAGTAGGCGGCCGGGGAGGGGGCGCCTTCAGCCCCAGCATTTT. Protein product: CASSRRPGRGRLQPQHF.

The rearrangement links TRBV28 to TRBJ2-1; D not certain. CDR3 length: 11 amino acids. V was pared by 6 bases and J by 7 bases, with 7 bases between. From germline, CDR1 is MDHEN and CDR2 SYDVKM. CDR3: CASRLGNEQFF. CDR3 sequence (DNA): TGTGCCAGCAGGCTCGGGAATGAGCAGTTCTTC.

A few counts support this clonotype. The chain uses TRBV6-5 and TRBJ2-2; D is unclear. Deletions cut 5 bases from V and 4 bases from J, with 11 bases between. This CDR3 has 14 residues. Germline V lookup: CDR1 MNHEY, CDR2 SVGAGI. CDR3 amino acids: CASSRPDTTGELFF. In DNA, the CDR3 is TGTGCCAGCAGTCGCCCTGACACCACCGGGGAGCTGTTTTTT.

This clonotype showed up just a few times. CDR3 coding DNA: TGTGCCAGCAGTTTCGATGGGGCCACTGAAGCTTTCTTT. Encoded protein: CASSFDGATEAFF. The chain carries TRBV7-9 and TRBJ1-1, with D tentatively TRBD1 (5 bases). This CDR3 region has 13 residues. The V gene lost 6 bases and the J gene lost 4 bases, with 12 bases spanning the gap. Germline lookup yields CDR1 SEHNR and CDR2 FQNEAQ (reference sequence).

This clonotype turned up a few times. The chain has TRBV20-1 and TRBJ2-1; D possibly corresponds to TRBD2 (5 bases). V lost 5 bases, J lost 6 bases, and 17 bases lay in between. The germline gives CDR1 DFQATT, CDR2 SNEGSKA (reference sequence). The CDR3 is 14 amino acids. The CDR3 DNA reads as TGCAGTGCTCTTACTAGAATTGTGGGCAATGAGCAGTTCTTC. It encodes CSALTRIVGNEQFF.